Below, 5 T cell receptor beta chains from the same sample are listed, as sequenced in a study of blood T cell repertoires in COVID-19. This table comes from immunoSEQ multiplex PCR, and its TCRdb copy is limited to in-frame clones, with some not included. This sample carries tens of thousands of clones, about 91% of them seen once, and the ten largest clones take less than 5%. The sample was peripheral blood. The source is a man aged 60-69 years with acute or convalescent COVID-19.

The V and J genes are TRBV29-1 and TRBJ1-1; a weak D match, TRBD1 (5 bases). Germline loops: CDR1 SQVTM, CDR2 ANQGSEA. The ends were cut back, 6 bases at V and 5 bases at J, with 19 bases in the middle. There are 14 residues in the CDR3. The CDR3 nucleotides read TGCAGCGTCGGACCGACAGTGAGCCCAACTGAAGCTTTCTTT. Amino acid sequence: CSVGPTVSPTEAFF.

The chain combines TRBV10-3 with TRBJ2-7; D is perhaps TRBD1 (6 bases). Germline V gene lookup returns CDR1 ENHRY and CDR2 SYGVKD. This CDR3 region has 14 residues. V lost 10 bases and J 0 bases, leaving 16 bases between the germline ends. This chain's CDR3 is CATKQGIASYEQYF. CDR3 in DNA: TGTGCCACCAAACAGGGCATCGCCTCCTACGAGCAGTACTTC.

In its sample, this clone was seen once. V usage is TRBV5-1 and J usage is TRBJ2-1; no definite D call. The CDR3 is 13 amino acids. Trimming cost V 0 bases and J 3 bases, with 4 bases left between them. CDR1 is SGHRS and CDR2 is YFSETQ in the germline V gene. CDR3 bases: TGCGCCAGCAGCTTGGGTAGCTACAATGAGCAGTTCTTC. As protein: CASSLGSYNEQFF.

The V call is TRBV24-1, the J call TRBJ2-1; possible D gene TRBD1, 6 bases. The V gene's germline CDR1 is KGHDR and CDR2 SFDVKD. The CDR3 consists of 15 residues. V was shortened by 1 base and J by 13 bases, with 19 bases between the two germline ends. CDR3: CATSDFTQGRERQFF. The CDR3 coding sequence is TGTGCCACCAGTGATTTCACCCAGGGGCGAGAACGTCAGTTCTTC.

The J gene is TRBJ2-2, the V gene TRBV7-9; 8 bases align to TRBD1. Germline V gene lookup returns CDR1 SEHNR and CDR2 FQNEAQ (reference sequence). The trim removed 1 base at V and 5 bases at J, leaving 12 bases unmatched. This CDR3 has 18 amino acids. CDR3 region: CASSLGGKGQVGTGELFF. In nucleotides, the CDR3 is TGTGCCAGCAGCTTAGGTGGGAAGGGACAGGTTGGGACCGGGGAGCTGTTTTTT.